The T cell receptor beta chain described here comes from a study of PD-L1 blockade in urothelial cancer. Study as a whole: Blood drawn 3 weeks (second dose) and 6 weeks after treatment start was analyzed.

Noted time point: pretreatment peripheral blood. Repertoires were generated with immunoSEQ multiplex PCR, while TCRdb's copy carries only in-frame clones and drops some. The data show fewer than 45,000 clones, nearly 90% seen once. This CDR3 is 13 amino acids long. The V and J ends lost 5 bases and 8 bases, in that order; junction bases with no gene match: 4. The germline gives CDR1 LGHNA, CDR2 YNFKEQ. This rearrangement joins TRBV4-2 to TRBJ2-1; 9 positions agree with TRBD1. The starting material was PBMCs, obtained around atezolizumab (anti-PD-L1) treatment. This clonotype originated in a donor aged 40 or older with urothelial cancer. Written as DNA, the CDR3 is TGTGCCAGCAGCACCACAGGGGGCTATGAGCAGTTCTTC. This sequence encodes CASSTTGGYEQFF.